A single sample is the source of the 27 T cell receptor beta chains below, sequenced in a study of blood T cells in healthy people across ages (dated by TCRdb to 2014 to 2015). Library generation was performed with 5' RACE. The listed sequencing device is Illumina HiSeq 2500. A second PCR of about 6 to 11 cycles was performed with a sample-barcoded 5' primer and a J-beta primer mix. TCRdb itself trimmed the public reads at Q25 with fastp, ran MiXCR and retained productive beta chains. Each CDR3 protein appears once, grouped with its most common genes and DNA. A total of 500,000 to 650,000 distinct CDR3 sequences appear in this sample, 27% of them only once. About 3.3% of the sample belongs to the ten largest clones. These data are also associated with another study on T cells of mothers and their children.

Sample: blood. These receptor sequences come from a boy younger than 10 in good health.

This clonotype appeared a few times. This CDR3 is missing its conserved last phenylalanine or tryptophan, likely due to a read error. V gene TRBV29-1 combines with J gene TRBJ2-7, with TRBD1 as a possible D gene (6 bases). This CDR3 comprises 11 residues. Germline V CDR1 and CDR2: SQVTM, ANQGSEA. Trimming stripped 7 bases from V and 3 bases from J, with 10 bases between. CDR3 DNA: TGCAGCGCTGGGGGCGGCTACGAGCAGTACCTC. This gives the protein CSAGGGYEQYL.

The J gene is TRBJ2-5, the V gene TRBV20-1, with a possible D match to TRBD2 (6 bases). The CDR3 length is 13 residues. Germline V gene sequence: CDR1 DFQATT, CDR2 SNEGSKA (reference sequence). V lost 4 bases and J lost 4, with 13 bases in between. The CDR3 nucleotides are TGCAGTGCTACGAGGGAGGTTGCAGAGACCCAGTACTTC. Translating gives CSATREVAETQYF.

The CDR3 reads CAISGTGTGGYEQYF. The CDR3 DNA sequence: TGTGCCATCAGTGGAACCGGGACAGGGGGCTACGAGCAGTACTTC. The V and J genes are TRBV10-3 and TRBJ2-7; 11 bases are a match to TRBD1. The CDR3 has 15 residues. Germline V CDR1 and CDR2: ENHRY, SYGVKD. Trimming at V came to 4 bases and at J to 3 bases, leaving 5 bases not matched to a gene.

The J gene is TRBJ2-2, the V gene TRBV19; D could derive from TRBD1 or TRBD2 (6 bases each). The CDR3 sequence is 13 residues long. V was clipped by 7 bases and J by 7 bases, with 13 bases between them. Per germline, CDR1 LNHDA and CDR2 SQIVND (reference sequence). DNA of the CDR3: TGTGCCAGTACAATAGGGGGGAACGGGGAGCTGTTTTTT. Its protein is CASTIGGNGELFF.

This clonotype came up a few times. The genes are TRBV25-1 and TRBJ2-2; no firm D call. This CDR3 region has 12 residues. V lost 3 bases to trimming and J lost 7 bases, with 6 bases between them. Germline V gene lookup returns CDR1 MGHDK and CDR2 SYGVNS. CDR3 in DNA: TGTGCCAGCAGTGAGCCCCTCGGGGAGCTGTTTTTT. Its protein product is CASSEPLGELFF.

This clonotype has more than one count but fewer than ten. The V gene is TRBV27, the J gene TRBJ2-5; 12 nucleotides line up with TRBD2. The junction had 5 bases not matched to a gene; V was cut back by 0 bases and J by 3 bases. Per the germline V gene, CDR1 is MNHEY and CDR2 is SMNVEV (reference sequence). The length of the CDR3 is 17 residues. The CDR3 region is CASSLSRLAGAKETQYF. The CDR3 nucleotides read TGTGCCAGCAGTTTATCTAGACTAGCGGGGGCTAAAGAGACCCAGTACTTC.

Here the CDR3 reads CASSPVGTSYEQYF. CDR3 DNA sequence: TGTGCCAGCAGCCCCGTAGGAACCTCCTACGAGCAGTACTTC. This chain joins TRBV21-1 and TRBJ2-7. TRBV21-1 represents a pseudogene. This CDR3 spans 14 amino acids.

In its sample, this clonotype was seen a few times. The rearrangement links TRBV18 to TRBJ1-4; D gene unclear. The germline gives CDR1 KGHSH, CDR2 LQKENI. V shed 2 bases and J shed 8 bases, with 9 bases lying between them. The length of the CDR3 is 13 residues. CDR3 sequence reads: CASSPEAKEKLFF. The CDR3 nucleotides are TGTGCCAGCTCACCAGAGGCAAAAGAAAAACTGTTTTTT.

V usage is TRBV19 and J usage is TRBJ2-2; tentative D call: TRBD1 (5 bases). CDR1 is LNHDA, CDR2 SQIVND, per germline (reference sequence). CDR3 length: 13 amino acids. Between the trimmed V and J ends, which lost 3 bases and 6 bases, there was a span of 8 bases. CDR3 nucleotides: TGTGCCAGTAGTATGGGGCCGGCCGGGGAGCTGTTTTTT. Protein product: CASSMGPAGELFF.

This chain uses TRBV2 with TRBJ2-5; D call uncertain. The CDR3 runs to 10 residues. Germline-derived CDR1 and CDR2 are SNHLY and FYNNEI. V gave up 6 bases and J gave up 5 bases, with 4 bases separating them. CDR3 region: CASRTETQYF. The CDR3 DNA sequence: TGTGCCAGCAGGACTGAGACCCAGTACTTC.

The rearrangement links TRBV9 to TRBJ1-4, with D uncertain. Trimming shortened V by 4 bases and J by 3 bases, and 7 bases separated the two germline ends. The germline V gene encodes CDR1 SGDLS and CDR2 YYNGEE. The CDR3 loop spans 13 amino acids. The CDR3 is CASSSAANEKLFF. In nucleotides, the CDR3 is TGTGCCAGCAGCTCCGCGGCTAATGAAAAACTGTTTTTT.

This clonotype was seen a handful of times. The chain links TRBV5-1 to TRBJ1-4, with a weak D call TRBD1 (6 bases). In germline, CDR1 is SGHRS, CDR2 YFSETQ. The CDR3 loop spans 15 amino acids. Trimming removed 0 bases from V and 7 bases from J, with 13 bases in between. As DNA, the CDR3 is TGCGCCAGCAGCTTGGTGCACGCCAGGGGTGAAAAACTGTTTTTT. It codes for CASSLVHARGEKLFF.

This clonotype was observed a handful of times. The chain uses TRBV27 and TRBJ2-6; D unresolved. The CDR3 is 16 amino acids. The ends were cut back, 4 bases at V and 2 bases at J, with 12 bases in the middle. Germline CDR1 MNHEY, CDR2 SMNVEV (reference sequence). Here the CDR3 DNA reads TGTGCCAGCAGTTCCCTGGGCACTACTGGGGCCAACGTCCTGACTTTC. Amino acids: CASSSLGTTGANVLTF.

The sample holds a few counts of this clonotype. CDR3 sequence reads: CASSLVLGRHEQYF. The CDR3 nucleotides read TGCGCCAGCAGCTTGGTGTTAGGGAGGCACGAGCAGTACTTC. The V gene is TRBV5-1, the J gene TRBJ2-7; TRBD2 is a possible D gene (6 bases). This CDR3 region has 14 residues. Trimming left V 0 bases short and J 5 bases short, with 12 bases between. The germline gives CDR1 SGHRS, CDR2 YFSETQ. The full variable domain, its missing parts supplied by reference TRBV5-1 and TRBJ2-7, is KAGVTQTPRYLIKTRGQQVTLSCSPISGHRSVSWYQQTPGQGLQFLFEYFSETQRNKGNFPGRFSGRQFSNSRSEMNVSTLELGDSALYLCASSLVLGRHEQYFGPGTRLTVT.

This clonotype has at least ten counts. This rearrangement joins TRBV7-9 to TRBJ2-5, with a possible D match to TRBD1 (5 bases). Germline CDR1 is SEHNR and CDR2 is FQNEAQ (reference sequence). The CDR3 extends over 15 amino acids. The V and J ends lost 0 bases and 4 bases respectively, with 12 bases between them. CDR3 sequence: CASSLAGPRVETQYF. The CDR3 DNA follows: TGTGCCAGCAGCTTAGCGGGGCCTCGGGTAGAGACCCAGTACTTC.

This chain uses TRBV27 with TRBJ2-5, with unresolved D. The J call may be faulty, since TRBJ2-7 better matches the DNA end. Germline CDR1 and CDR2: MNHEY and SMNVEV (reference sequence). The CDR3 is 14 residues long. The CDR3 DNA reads TGTGCCAGCAGTTTCGGCGTCGACTCCTACGAGCAGTACTTC. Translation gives CASSFGVDSYEQYF.

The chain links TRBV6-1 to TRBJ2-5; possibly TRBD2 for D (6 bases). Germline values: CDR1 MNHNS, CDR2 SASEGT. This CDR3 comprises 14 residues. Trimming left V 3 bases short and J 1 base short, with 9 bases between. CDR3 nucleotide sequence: TGTGCCAGCAGTGACCGGGACTGCCAAGAGACCCAGTACTTC. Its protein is CASSDRDCQETQYF.

CDR3 sequence: CASSSISGSARAPLADTQYF. In DNA, the CDR3 is TGTGCCAGCAGCTCCATTTCCGGGAGCGCAAGAGCCCCCCTTGCTGATACGCAGTATTTT. V gene TRBV7-9 combines with J gene TRBJ2-3; a possible D gene is TRBD2 (6 bases). The CDR3 loop spans 20 amino acids. In germline, CDR1 is SEHNR, CDR2 FQNEAQ (reference sequence). V lost 4 bases, J lost 6 bases, and 32 bases lay in between.

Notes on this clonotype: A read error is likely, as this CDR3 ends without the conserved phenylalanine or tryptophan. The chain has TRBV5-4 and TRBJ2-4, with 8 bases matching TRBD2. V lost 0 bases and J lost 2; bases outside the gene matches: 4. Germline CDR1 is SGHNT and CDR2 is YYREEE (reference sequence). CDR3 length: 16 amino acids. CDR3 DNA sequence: TGTGCCAGCAGCTTGGCGGGGGGGGTTCCCAAAAACATTCAGTACTCC. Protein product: CASSLAGGVPKNIQYS.

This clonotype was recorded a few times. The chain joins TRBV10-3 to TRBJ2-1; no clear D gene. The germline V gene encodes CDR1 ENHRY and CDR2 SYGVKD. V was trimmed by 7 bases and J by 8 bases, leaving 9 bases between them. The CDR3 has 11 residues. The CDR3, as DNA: TGTGCCATCAAAGTAGCCGATGAGCAGTTCTTC. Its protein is CAIKVADEQFF.

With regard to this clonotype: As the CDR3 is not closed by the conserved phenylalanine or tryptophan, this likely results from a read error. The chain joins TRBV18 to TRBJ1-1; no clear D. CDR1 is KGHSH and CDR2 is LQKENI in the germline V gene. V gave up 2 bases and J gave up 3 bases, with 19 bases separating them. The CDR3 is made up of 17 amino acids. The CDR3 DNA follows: TGTGCCAGCTCACCATTAAGTACTCTTACGCGGGACACTGAAGCTTTCTCT. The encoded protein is CASSPLSTLTRDTEAFS.

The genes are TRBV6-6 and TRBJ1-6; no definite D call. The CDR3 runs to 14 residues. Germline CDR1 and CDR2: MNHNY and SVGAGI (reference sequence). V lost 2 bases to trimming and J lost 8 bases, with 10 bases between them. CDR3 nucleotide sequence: TGTGCCAGCAGTTACAGGGTAGTTGATTCACCCCTCCACTTT. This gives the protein CASSYRVVDSPLHF.

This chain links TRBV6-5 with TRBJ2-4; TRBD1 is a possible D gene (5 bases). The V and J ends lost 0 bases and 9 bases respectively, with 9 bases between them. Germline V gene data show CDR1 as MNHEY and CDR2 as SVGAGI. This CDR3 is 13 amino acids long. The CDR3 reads CASSYSYDSIQYF. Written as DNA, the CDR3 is TGTGCCAGCAGTTACTCCTATGACAGCATTCAGTACTTC.

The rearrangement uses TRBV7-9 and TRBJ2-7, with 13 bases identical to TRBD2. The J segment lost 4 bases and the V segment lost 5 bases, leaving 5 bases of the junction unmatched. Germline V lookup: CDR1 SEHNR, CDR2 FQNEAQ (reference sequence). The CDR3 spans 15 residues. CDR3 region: CASSRTSGREYEQYF. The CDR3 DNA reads TGTGCCAGCAGCCGTACTAGCGGGAGGGAATACGAGCAGTACTTC.

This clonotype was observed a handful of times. The CDR3 protein is CASSLYTDTQYF. The CDR3 DNA reads as TGTGCCAGCAGCTTGTACACAGATACGCAGTATTTT. This chain connects TRBV7-9 to TRBJ2-3; D uncertain. CDR3 size: 12 residues. Deletions cut 3 bases from V and 2 bases from J, with 3 bases between. Germline-derived CDR1 and CDR2 are SEHNR and FQNEAQ (reference sequence).

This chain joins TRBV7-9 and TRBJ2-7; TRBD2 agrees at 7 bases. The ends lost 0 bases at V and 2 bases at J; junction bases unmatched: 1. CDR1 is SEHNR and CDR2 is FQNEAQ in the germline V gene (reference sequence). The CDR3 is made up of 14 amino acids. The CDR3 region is CASSLAGTTYEQYF. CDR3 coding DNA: TGTGCCAGCAGCTTAGCTGGGACTACCTACGAGCAGTACTTC.

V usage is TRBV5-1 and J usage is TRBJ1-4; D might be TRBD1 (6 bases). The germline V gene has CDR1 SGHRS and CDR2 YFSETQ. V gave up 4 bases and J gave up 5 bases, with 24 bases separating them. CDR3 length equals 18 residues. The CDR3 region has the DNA TGCGCCAGCAGCAAGATGACAGGAAGGCAGAATTTAAATGAAAAACTGTTTTTT. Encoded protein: CASSKMTGRQNLNEKLFF. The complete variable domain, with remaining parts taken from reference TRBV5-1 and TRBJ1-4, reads KAGVTQTPRYLIKTRGQQVTLSCSPISGHRSVSWYQQTPGQGLQFLFEYFSETQRNKGNFPGRFSGRQFSNSRSEMNVSTLELGDSALYLCASSKMTGRQNLNEKLFFGSGTQLSVL.